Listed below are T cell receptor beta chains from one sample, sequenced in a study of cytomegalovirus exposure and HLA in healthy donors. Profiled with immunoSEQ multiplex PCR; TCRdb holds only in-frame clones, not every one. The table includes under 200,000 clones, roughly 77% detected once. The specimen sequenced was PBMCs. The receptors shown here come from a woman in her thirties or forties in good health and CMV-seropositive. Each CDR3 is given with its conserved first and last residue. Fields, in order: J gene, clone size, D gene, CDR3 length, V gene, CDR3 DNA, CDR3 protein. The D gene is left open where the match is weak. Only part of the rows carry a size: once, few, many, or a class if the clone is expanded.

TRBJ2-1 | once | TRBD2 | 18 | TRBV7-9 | TGTGCCAGCAGCTTAGGGACTAGCGGGATGAGCTCCTACAATGAGCAGTTCTTC | CASSLGTSGMSSYNEQFF
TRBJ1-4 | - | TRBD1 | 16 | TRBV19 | TGTGCCAGTAGTTTGACAGGGGGCAAAACTAATGAAAAACTGTTTTTT | CASSLTGGKTNEKLFF
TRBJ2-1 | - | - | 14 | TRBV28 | TGTGCCAGCAGTGGAGTTGTTTCCTACAATGAGCAGTTCTTC | CASSGVVSYNEQFF
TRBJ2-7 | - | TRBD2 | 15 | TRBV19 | TGTGCCAGTAGTATAGAACTAGCGGGAAGCTACGAGCAGTACTTC | CASSIELAGSYEQYF
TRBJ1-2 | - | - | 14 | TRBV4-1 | TGCGCCAGCAGCCCCGTAAGGGGAAACTATGGCTACACCTTC | CASSPVRGNYGYTF
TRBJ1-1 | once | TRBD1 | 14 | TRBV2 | TGTGCCAGCAGTGCCCGGACAGGGGACACTGAAGCTTTCTTT | CASSARTGDTEAFF
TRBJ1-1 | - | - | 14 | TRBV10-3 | TGTGCCATCAGTGAGCCTCCCCCCAGGGTTGAAGCTTTCTTT | CAISEPPPRVEAFF
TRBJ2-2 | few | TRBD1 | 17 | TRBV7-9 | TGTGCCAGCAGCTTGGGGACAGGATTCGCGAACACCGGGGAGCTGTTTTTT | CASSLGTGFANTGELFF
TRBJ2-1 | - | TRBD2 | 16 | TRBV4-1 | TGCGCCAGCAGCCAAGGGAGTAGCGGGTCATACAATGAGCAGTTCTTC | CASSQGSSGSYNEQFF
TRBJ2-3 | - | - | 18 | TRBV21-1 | TGTGCCAGCAGCAAAGGGGAACTAGCGGGGGAGCACACAGATACGCAGTATTTT | CASSKGELAGEHTDTQYF
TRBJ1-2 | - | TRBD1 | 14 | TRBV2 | TGTGCCAGCAGTCGGACAGGGGGCGCGGGGGGCTACACCTTC | CASSRTGGAGGYTF
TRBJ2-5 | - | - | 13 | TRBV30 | TGTGCCTGGAGTGTAACTAGCCGGGAGACCCAGTACTTC | CAWSVTSRETQYF
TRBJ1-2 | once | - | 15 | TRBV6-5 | TGTGCCAGCAGTCCACCGAACAAGGGGAATGATGGCTACACCTTC | CASSPPNKGNDGYTF
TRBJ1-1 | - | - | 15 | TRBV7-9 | TGTGCCAGCAGCTTAGCGGCGGGCTTGAACACTGAAGCTTTCTTT | CASSLAAGLNTEAFF
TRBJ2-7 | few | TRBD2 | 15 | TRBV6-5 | TGTGCCAGCAGTTTCACTAGCGGGGGGGACTACGAGCAGTACTTC | CASSFTSGGDYEQYF
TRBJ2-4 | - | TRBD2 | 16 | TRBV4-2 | TGTGCCAGCAGCCAAGATTGGAGCGGGGGAAGAAACATTCAGTACTTC | CASSQDWSGGRNIQYF
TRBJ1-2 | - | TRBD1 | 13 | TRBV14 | TGTGCCAGCAGCCGGACAGGGGACAAAGGCTACACCTTC | CASSRTGDKGYTF
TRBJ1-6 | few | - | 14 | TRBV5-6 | TGTGCCAGCAGCTTGGCTATAGGGGATTCACCCCTCCACTTT | CASSLAIGDSPLHF
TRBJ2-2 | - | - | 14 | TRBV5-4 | TGTGCCAGCAGCTTGCCAGGGGGGACCGGGGAGCTGTTTTTT | CASSLPGGTGELFF
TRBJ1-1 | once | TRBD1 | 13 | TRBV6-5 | TGTGCCAGCAGGAGGGGGCTGAGCACTGAAGCTTTCTTT | CASRRGLSTEAFF
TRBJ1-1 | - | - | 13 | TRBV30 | TGTGCCTGGAGTGTAAGTAGCAACACTGAAGCTTTCTTT | CAWSVSSNTEAFF
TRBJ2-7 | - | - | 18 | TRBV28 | TGTGCCAGCAGCGGCACGGGGACACCTCCCCTAAGCTCCTACGAGCAGTACTTC | CASSGTGTPPLSSYEQYF
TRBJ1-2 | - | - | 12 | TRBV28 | TGTGCCAGCAGTAGGTTACGGGGTGGCTACACCTTC | CASSRLRGGYTF
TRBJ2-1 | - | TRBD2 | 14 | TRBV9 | TGTGCCAGCAGCGTAGATGGGACTACAGGTGAGCAGTTCTTC | CASSVDGTTGEQFF
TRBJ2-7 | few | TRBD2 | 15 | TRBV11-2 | TGTGCCAGCAGCTTAGGACTAGCGGGACTTTACGAGCAGTACTTC | CASSLGLAGLYEQYF
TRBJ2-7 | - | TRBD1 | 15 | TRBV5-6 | TGTGCCAGCAGCCCACCCGGGACAGGGTTACACGAGCAGTACTTC | CASSPPGTGLHEQYF
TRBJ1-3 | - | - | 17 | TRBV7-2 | TGTGCCAGCAGCCCCCACCGCCCGACAGTTGCTGGAAACACCATATATTTT | CASSPHRPTVAGNTIYF
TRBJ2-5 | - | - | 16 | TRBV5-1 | TGCGCCAGCAGCTTGGGACATACGACCGGCAAAGAGACCCAGTACTTC | CASSLGHTTGKETQYF
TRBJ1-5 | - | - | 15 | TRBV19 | TGTGCCAGTAGTGGGGGCATGCTCTTAAATCAGCCCCAGCATTTT | CASSGGMLLNQPQHF
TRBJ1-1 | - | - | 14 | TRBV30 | TGTGCCTGGAGTGGGGGGGGCACCAACACTGAAGCTTTCTTT | CAWSGGGTNTEAFF
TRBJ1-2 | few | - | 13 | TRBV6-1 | TGTGCCAGCAGTGGGCAGGGCACCTATGGCTACACCTTC | CASSGQGTYGYTF
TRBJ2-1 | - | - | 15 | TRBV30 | TGTGCCTGGAGTCGCCCGAGCGACTCCTACAATGAGCAGTTCTTC | CAWSRPSDSYNEQFF
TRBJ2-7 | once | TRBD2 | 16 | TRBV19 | TGTGCCAGTAGTATTTCTAGCGGGGGGCCCTCCTACGAGCAGTACTTC | CASSISSGGPSYEQYF
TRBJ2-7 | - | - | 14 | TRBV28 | TGTGCCAGCAGTTTGGGCCTTAGCTCCTACGAGCAGTACTTC | CASSLGLSSYEQYF
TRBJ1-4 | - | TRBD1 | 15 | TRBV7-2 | TGTGCCAGCAGCTTCGGGGGACAGGGGAAAGAAAAACTGTTTTTT | CASSFGGQGKEKLFF
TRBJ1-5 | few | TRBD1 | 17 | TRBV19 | TGTGCCAGTAGTATAGGGGACCGGGACAGGGGGAATCAGCCCCAGCATTTT | CASSIGDRDRGNQPQHF
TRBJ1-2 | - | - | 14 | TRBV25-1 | TGTGCCAGCAGTGAATTTAGACACCCCTATGGCTACACCTTC | CASSEFRHPYGYTF
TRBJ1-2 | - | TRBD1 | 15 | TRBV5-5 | TGTGCCAGCACCCTCCTCGACAGGGGGGGATATGGCTACACCTTC | CASTLLDRGGYGYTF
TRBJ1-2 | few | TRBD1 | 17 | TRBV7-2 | TGTGCCAGCAGCTTAGCCGGGACAGGGGGCGGAGGCTATGGCTACACCTTC | CASSLAGTGGGGYGYTF
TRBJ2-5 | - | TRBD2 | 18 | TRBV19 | TGTGCCAGTAGTTCCCCCCCACCGGCCGGCGGGAGGCCTGAGACCCAGTACTTC | CASSSPPPAGGRPETQYF
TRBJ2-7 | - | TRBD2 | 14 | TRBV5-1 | TGCGCCAGCAGCCCGGGACTAGCGTCCTACGAGCAGTACTTC | CASSPGLASYEQYF
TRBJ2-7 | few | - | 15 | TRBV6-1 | TGTGCCAGCAGTGAAGCTGGGCAGGCGAACTACGAGCAGTACTTC | CASSEAGQANYEQYF
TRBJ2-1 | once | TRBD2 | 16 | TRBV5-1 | TGCGCCAGCAGCCCGAACCCTAGCGGGAGGGCCGAGGAGCAGTTCTTC | CASSPNPSGRAEEQFF
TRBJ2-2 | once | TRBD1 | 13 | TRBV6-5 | TGTGCCAGCAGGGAACAGGGGCCTGGGGAGCTGTTTTTT | CASREQGPGELFF
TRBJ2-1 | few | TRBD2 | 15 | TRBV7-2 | TGTGCCAGCAGAAATAGCGGGGGGGGATACAATGAGCAGTTCTTC | CASRNSGGGYNEQFF